This T cell receptor (beta chain) emerged from a study of cytomegalovirus exposure and HLA in healthy donors. Concerning this clone itself: Its specificity is not known.

Repertoires were generated with immunoSEQ multiplex PCR, while TCRdb's copy carries only in-frame clones and drops some. The sample consists of almost 75,000 clones, around four fifths of them appearing once. Germline values: CDR1 MDHEN, CDR2 SYDVKM. The CDR3 loop spans 15 amino acids. Trimming at V came to 6 bases and at J to 5 bases, leaving 13 bases not matched to a gene. Study-wide findings and caveats: It was reported that the classifier diagnosed cytomegalovirus status with high specificity and sensitivity in both the original and validation cohorts. The study put 160 or so TCR beta chains on its list as cytomegalovirus-associated.

The gene calls are TRBV28 and TRBJ2-7; 7 nucleotides line up with TRBD1. The source is a young man in good health and CMV-seronegative. The sample was PBMCs. CDR3 sequence: CASRPPGTVLHEQYF. Here the CDR3 DNA reads TGTGCCAGCAGACCGCCCGGGACAGTTCTCCACGAGCAGTACTTC.